A selection of T cell receptor beta chains follows, all from one sample in a study of blood T cell repertoires in COVID-19. The repertoire was sequenced with immunoSEQ multiplex PCR; TCRdb's copy has only in-frame clones and lacks some. The sample holds about 360,000 clones, roughly 80% seen once. The sample consisted of peripheral blood. The receptors stem from a human donor with acute or convalescent COVID-19. The donor label of this sample is uncertain. Both conserved end residues are part of each CDR3. Fields, in order: CDR3 length, clone size, V gene, J gene, D gene, CDR3 DNA, CDR3 protein. The D gene is left open where the match is weak. Where a row states a size, it is once, few, many or the class of an expanded clone; other rows omit it.

14	once	TRBV27	TRBJ2-7	.	TGTGCCAGCAGTTTAATAGGAGGGAATCAAGAGCAGTACTTC	CASSLIGGNQEQYF
15	.	TRBV30	TRBJ2-3	TRBD1	TGTGCCTGGAGTGTAAAGGGACAGGGTACAGATACGCAGTATTTT	CAWSVKGQGTDTQYF
12	.	TRBV18	TRBJ2-7	.	TGTGCCAGCTCACCACTCGGGGGAGAGCAGTACTTC	CASSPLGGEQYF
15	few	TRBV28	TRBJ2-7	TRBD2	TGTGCCAGCAGTTCGTCGGCTAGCGGGATGTACGAGCAGTACTTC	CASSSSASGMYEQYF
13	.	TRBV7-9	TRBJ1-3	.	TGTGCCAGCAGCTTAGTAGCAGGAAACACCATATATTTT	CASSLVAGNTIYF
14	.	TRBV7-6	TRBJ1-2	.	TGTGCCAGCAGCCCTGGGGCGGAGGGGTATGGCTACACCTTC	CASSPGAEGYGYTF
15	.	TRBV6-6	TRBJ1-5	.	TGTGCCAGCACCCCCTCCCGACAGAACAATCAGCCCCAGCATTTT	CASTPSRQNNQPQHF
14	.	TRBV29-1	TRBJ2-3	.	TGCAGCGTCAGTGGGTCCAGGAGCACAGATACGCAGTATTTT	CSVSGSRSTDTQYF
16	few	TRBV7-8	TRBJ2-3	TRBD2	TGTGCCAGCAGCACGGTTCTAGCGGGGTCTACCGGGACGCAGTATTTT	CASSTVLAGSTGTQYF
18	.	TRBV19	TRBJ2-1	TRBD1	TGTGCCAGTAGTATACGTGGTTCCGGACAGGCCCTATACAATGAGCAGTTCTTC	CASSIRGSGQALYNEQFF
15	.	TRBV5-1	TRBJ2-7	.	TGCGCCAGCAGCTTATCCAGTAGGGGGTCCTTCGAGCAGTACTTC	CASSLSSRGSFEQYF
12	.	TRBV6-2/TRBV6-3	TRBJ1-4	.	TGTGCCAGCAGCCCCCTGCAGGGAAAACTGTTTTTT	CASSPLQGKLFF
15	.	TRBV6-1	TRBJ1-5	.	TGTGCCAGCAGTGAAGATAGGAGCCCCTATGAGCCCCAGCATTTT	CASSEDRSPYEPQHF
14	.	TRBV2	TRBJ1-1	.	TGTGCCAGACGAATCAGGGGAGAGGGCACTGAAGCTTTCTTT	CARRIRGEGTEAFF
13	.	TRBV5-1	TRBJ1-2	.	TGCGCCAGCAGCTTGGGTAGGGGGTATGGCTACACCTTC	CASSLGRGYGYTF
14	.	TRBV30	TRBJ1-5	.	TGTGCCTTTATCTGGACAGTGAACCTTCAGCCCCAGCATTTT	CAFIWTVNLQPQHF
14	once	TRBV13	TRBJ1-3	TRBD1	TGTGCCAGCAGCTTCGACAGGGAGAGAAACACCATATATTTT	CASSFDRERNTIYF
14	once	TRBV9	TRBJ1-4	.	TGTGCCAGCAGCGTAGGAAGCTTGCAAGAAAAACTGTTTTTT	CASSVGSLQEKLFF
15	.	TRBV7-9	TRBJ1-2	TRBD1	TGTGCCAGCAGCTTAGCGGGAGGACAGGGGTCGGGCTACACCTTC	CASSLAGGQGSGYTF
13	.	TRBV28	TRBJ2-7	.	TGTGCCAGCACTTCAACACCTTCCTACGAGCAGTACTTC	CASTSTPSYEQYF
16	.	TRBV29-1	TRBJ2-3	TRBD2	TGCAGCGTTGAAACCCTAGCGGGGGGGGGCACAGATACGCAGTATTTT	CSVETLAGGGTDTQYF
15	.	TRBV2	TRBJ1-2	TRBD1	TGTGCCAGCAGGAGACAGGGGGCTGTCGACTATGGCTACACCTTC	CASRRQGAVDYGYTF
14	few	TRBV4-1	TRBJ2-5	.	TGCGCCAGCAGCCAGGGGAGGGGGCAAGAGACCCAGTACTTC	CASSQGRGQETQYF
14	.	TRBV18	TRBJ1-3	.	TGTGCCAGCTCCCCCGGTAGCTCTGGAAACACCATATATTTT	CASSPGSSGNTIYF
15	.	TRBV11-2	TRBJ2-7	TRBD2	TGTGCCAGCAGCTTAGCGGCTAGCGGGAGCTACGAGCAGTACTTC	CASSLAASGSYEQYF
17	.	TRBV10-3	TRBJ1-1	TRBD1	TGTGCCATCAGTGGGAGACAGGGAGCGGCACCGAACACTGAAGCTTTCTTT	CAISGRQGAAPNTEAFF
15	.	TRBV28	TRBJ2-1	TRBD1	TGTGCCAGCAGTCGGACAGGGGGGTCCTACAATGAGCAGTTCTTC	CASSRTGGSYNEQFF
13	.	TRBV9	TRBJ2-7	.	TGTGCCAGCAGCGTTAGGGAGTACGGCGAGCAGTACTTC	CASSVREYGEQYF
16	.	TRBV5-8	TRBJ2-3	TRBD2	TGTGCCAGCAGCTTGGTACCGGGACTAGCAACAGATACGCAGTATTTT	CASSLVPGLATDTQYF
15	.	TRBV5-4	TRBJ2-7	.	TGTGCCAGCAGCTTGGGACAGCCTAACTCCTACGAGCAGTACTTC	CASSLGQPNSYEQYF
17	few	TRBV27	TRBJ1-1	.	TGTGCCAGCCGCCGAGGTCGCTACGACCCAGGGGACACTGAAGCTTTCTTT	CASRRGRYDPGDTEAFF
17	.	TRBV15	TRBJ2-6	TRBD1	TGTGCCACCAGCAGAGCACAGGGGGCCTCTGGGGCCAACGTCCTGACTTTC	CATSRAQGASGANVLTF
13	.	TRBV19	TRBJ1-1	.	TGTGCCAGTAGTCAGTTTTTAAACACTGAAGCTTTCTTT	CASSQFLNTEAFF
15	.	TRBV28	TRBJ2-2	.	TGTGCCAGCAGTTTACGGGGAGGCCTCACCGGGGAGCTGTTTTTT	CASSLRGGLTGELFF
19	.	TRBV6-4	TRBJ2-7	TRBD2	TGTGCCAGCACCCCCACTCCAGGGACTAGCGGGAGAACGTTCTACGAGCAGTACTTC	CASTPTPGTSGRTFYEQYF
16	.	TRBV5-1	TRBJ2-1	TRBD1	TGCGCCAGCAGCTTGGTGGGGACAGGGGGGCACAATGAGCAGTTCTTC	CASSLVGTGGHNEQFF
15	.	TRBV5-3	TRBJ1-1	.	TGTGCCAGAAGCTTGAAAGTGACAGCAAACACTGAAGCTTTCTTT	CARSLKVTANTEAFF
15	.	TRBV6-1	TRBJ1-2	TRBD1	TGTGCCAGCAGTGAAGCGACAGGGGGCCGGGGTGGCTACACCTTC	CASSEATGGRGGYTF
14	.	TRBV15	TRBJ1-3	.	TGTGCCACCAGCAGACAGGGTGAGGGAAACACCATATATTTT	CATSRQGEGNTIYF
13	.	TRBV2	TRBJ1-2	.	TGTGCCAGCAGTGAAGGGGGGCCCGATGGCTACACCTTC	CASSEGGPDGYTF
14	.	TRBV19	TRBJ2-7	TRBD1	TGTGCCACTATGGGGCCGGGACAGTTGTACGAGCAGTACTTC	CATMGPGQLYEQYF
13	.	TRBV11-3	TRBJ1-1	.	TGTGCCAGCAGCTTAGATCCGGTCACGGGAGCTTTCTTT	CASSLDPVTGAFF
15	.	TRBV7-6	TRBJ2-3	TRBD1	TGTGCCAGCAGCCTGGGACAGAAATTGGGAGATACGCAGTATTTT	CASSLGQKLGDTQYF
13	.	TRBV2	TRBJ1-2	TRBD1	TGTGCCAGCGGGCAGGGGGAGGTCTATGGCTACACCTTC	CASGQGEVYGYTF
16	.	TRBV4-1	TRBJ2-1	.	TGCGCCAGCAGCCAAGATTTGAGGCGCAGGACTAATGAGCAGTTCTTC	CASSQDLRRRTNEQFF
16	.	TRBV7-9	TRBJ1-1	.	TGTGCCAGCAGCTTGAACAAGGTCCGAGCGGACACTGAAGCTTTCTTT	CASSLNKVRADTEAFF
17	.	TRBV4-2	TRBJ2-5	TRBD2	TGTGCCAGCAGCCACCCCCTGACTAGCGGGAGGGAAAAGACCCAGTACTTC	CASSHPLTSGREKTQYF
15	.	TRBV19	TRBJ2-6	.	TGTGCCAGTAGTATACCAGGGGCTGGGGCCAACGTCCTGACTTTC	CASSIPGAGANVLTF
15	.	TRBV7-8	TRBJ1-4	.	TGTGCCAGCAGCCGTAACAGGGTCACCAATGAAAAACTGTTTTTT	CASSRNRVTNEKLFF
15	.	TRBV6-5	TRBJ2-3	.	TGTGCCAGCATCAAGGGGGGGCGGGGCACAGATACGCAGTATTTT	CASIKGGRGTDTQYF
13	.	TRBV30	TRBJ2-7	.	TGTGCCTGGAGTGTAGGCGGGAACTACGAGCAGTACTTC	CAWSVGGNYEQYF
13	.	TRBV6-5	TRBJ2-7	.	TGTGCCAGCAGTTACGTCGGGGGTTACGAGCAGTACTTC	CASSYVGGYEQYF
16	.	TRBV28	TRBJ2-6	.	TGTGCCAGCAGTCTAAGGCGGGCAGGTGGGGCCAACGTCCTGACTTTC	CASSLRRAGGANVLTF
11	.	TRBV12-3/TRBV12-4	TRBJ1-1	.	TGTGCCAGCAGCCTGAGACTAGAAGCTTTCTTT	CASSLRLEAFF
14	few	TRBV5-4	TRBJ1-2	.	TGTGCCAGCACTTCAGGGGCCTCTAACTATGGCTACACCTTC	CASTSGASNYGYTF
13	.	TRBV5-6	TRBJ2-7	.	TGTGCCAGCAGCTTGGCAGGGTCCGACGAGCAGTACTTC	CASSLAGSDEQYF
14	.	TRBV6-5	TRBJ1-5	TRBD1	TGTGCCAGCAGCAGCGGACAGGGAAATCAGCCCCAGCATTTT	CASSSGQGNQPQHF